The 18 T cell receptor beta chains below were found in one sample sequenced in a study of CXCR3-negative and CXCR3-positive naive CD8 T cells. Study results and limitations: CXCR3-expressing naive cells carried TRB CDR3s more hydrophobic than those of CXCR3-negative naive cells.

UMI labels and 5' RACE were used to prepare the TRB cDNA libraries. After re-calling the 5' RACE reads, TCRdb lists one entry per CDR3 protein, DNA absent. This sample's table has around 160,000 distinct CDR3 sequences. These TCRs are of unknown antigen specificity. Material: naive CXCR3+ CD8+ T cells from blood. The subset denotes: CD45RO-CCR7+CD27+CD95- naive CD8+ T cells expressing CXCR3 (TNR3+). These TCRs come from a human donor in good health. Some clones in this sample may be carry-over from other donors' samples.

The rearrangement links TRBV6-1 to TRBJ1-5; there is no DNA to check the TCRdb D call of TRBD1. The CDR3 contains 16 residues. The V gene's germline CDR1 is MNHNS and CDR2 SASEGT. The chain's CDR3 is CASSESPGHSNQPQHF.

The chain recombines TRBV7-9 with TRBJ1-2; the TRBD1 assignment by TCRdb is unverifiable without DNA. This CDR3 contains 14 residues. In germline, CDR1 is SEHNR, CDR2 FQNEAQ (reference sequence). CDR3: CASSHPGTGEGYTF.

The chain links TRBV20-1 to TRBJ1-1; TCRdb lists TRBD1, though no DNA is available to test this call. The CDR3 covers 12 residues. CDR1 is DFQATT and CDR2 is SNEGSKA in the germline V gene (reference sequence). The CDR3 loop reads CSAAQGDTEAFF.

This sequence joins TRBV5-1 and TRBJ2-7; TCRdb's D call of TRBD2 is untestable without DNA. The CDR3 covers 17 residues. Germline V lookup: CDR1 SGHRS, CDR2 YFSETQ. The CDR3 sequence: CASSLVSSGSVGYEQYF. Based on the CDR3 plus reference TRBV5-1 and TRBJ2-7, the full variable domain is KAGVTQTPRYLIKTRGQQVTLSCSPISGHRSVSWYQQTPGQGLQFLFEYFSETQRNKGNFPGRFSGRQFSNSRSEMNVSTLELGDSALYLCASSLVSSGSVGYEQYFGPGTRLTVT.

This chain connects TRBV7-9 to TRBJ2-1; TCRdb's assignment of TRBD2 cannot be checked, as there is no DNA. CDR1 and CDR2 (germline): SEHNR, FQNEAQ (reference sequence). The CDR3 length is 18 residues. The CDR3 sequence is CASSFDWASVSSYNEQFF. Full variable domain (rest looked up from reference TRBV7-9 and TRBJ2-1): DTGVSQNPRHKITKRGQNVTFRCDPISEHNRLYWYRQTLGQGPEFLTYFQNEAQLEKSRLLSDRFSAERPKGSFSTLEIQRTEQGDSAMYLCASSFDWASVSSYNEQFFGPGTRLTVL.

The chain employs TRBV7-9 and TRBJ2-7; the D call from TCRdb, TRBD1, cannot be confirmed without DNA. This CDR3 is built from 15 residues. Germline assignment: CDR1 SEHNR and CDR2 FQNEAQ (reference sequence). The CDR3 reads CASSPTWGDTYEQYF.

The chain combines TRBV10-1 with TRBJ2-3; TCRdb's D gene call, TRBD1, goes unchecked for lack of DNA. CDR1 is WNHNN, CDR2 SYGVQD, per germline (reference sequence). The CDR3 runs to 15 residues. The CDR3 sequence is CASSESPGGPDTQYF.

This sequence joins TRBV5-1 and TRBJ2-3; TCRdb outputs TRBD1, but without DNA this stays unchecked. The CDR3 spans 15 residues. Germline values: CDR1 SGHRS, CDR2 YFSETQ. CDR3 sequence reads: CASTLGTVSTDTQYF.

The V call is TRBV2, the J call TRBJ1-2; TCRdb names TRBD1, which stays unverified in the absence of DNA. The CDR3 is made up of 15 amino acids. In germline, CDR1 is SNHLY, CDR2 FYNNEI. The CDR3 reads CASSGLDRGNYGYTF.

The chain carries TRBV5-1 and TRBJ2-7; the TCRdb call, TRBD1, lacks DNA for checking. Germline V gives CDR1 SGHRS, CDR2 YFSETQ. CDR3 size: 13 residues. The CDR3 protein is CASSLGPDYEQYF.

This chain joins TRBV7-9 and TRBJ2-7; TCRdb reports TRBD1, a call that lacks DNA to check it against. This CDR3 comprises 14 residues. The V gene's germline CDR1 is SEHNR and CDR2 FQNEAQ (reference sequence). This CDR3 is CASSLRDRYYEQYF.

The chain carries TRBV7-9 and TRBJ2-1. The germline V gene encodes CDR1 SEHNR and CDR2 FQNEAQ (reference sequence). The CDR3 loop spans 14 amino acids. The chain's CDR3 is CASSYTTGYNEQFF.

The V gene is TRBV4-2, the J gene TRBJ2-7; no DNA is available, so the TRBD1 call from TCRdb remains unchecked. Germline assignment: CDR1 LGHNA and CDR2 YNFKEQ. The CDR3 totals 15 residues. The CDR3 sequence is CASSQVKRGHYEQYF.

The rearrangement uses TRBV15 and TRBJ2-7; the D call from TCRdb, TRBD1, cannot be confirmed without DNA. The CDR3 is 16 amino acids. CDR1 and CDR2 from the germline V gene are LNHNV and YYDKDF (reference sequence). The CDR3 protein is CATSRADRELDYEQYF.

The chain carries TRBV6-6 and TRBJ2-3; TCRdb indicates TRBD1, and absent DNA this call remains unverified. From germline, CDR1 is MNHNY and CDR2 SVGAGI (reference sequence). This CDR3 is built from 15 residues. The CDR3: CASSLAGADLDTQYF.

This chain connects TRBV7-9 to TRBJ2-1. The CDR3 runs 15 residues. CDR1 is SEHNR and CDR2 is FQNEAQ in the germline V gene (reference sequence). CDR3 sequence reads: CASSPRGSSYNEQFF.

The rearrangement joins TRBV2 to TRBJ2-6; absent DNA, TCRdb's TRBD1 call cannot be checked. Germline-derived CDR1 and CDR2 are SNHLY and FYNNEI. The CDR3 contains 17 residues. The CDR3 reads CASSEALTGSGANVLTF. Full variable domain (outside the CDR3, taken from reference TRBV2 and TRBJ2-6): EPEVTQTPSHQVTQMGQEVILRCVPISNHLYFYWYRQILGQKVEFLVSFYNNEISEKSEIFDDQFSVERPDGSNFTLKIRSTKLEDSAMYFCASSEALTGSGANVLTFGAGSRLTVL.

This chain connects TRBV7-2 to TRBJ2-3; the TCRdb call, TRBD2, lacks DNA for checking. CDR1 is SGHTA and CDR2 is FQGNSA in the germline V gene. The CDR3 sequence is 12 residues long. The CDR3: CASGDFTDTQYF.